The 3 T cell receptor beta chains below were found in one sample sequenced in a study of CD8 T cells in Susac syndrome. Roughly 0.45 to 1 ug RNA was reverse transcribed with random hexamers. TCRdb re-analysed the immunoSEQ multiplex PCR reads in MiXCR, keeping a single row per CDR3 protein. The sample holds roughly 130,000 distinct CDR3 sequences, roughly 94% seen once. Input material: CD4+ T cells from PBMCs. The receptors here all came from a human donor with multiple sclerosis.

V gene TRBV6-6 combines with J gene TRBJ2-7; a weak D match, TRBD1 (6 bases). Germline V gene lookup returns CDR1 MNHNY and CDR2 SVGAGI (reference sequence). The CDR3 length is 13 residues. The V gene lost 0 bases and the J gene lost 3 bases, with 6 bases spanning the gap. CDR3 coding DNA: TGTGCCAGCAGTTACTCGGACAGCTACGAGCAGTACTTC. Translated: CASSYSDSYEQYF.

V usage is TRBV29-1 and J usage is TRBJ1-1; D is unclear. V was shortened by 6 bases and J by 1 base, with 6 bases between the two germline ends. CDR1 and CDR2 from the germline V gene are SQVTM and ANQGSEA. This CDR3 is built from 11 residues. CDR3 DNA: TGCAGCGTCTCGACGAACACTGAAGCTTTCTTT. Protein sequence: CSVSTNTEAFF.

V is TRBV4-1 and J is TRBJ2-5; possible D gene TRBD1, 5 bases. The CDR3 is made up of 16 amino acids. Trimming cost V 0 bases and J 2 bases, with 13 bases left between them. Germline CDR1 reads MGHRA; CDR2 reads YSYEKL. CDR3 protein: CASSQDPSRGQETQYF. CDR3 in DNA: TGCGCCAGCAGCCAAGACCCTTCTAGGGGTCAAGAGACCCAGTACTTC.